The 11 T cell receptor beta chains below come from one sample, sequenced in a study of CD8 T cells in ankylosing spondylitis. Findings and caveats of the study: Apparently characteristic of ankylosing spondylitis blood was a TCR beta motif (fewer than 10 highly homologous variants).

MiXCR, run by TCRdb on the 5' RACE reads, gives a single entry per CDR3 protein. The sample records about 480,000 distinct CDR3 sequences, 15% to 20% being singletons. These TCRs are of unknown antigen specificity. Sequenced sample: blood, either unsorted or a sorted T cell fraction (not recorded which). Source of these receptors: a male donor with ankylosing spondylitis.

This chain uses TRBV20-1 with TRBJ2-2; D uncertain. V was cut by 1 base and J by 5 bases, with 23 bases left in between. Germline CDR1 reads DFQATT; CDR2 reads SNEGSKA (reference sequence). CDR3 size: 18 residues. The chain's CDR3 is CSARADPRGGVKTGELFF. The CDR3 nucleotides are TGCAGTGCTAGAGCGGACCCTCGAGGCGGAGTTAAAACCGGGGAGCTGTTTTTT.

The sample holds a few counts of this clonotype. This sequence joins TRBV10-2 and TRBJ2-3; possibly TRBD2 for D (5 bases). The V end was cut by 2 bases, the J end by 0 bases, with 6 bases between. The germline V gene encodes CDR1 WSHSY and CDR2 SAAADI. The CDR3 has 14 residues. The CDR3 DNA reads TGCGCCAGCAGTGAGGGCGGGAGCACAGATACGCAGTATTTT. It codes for CASSEGGSTDTQYF.

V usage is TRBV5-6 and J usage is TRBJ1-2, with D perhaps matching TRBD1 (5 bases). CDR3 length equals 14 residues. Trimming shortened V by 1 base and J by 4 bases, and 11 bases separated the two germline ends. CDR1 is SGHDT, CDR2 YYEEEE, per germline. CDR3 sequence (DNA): TGTGCCAGCAGCTTGTCGCAGGGCATCTATGGCTACACCTTC. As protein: CASSLSQGIYGYTF.

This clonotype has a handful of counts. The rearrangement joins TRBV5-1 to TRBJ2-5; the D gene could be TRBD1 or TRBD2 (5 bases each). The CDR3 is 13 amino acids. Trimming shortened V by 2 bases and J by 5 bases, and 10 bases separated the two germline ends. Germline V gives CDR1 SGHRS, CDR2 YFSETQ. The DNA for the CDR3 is TGCGCCAGCAGCTTAAAAGGGACGGAGACCCAGTACTTC. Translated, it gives CASSLKGTETQYF.

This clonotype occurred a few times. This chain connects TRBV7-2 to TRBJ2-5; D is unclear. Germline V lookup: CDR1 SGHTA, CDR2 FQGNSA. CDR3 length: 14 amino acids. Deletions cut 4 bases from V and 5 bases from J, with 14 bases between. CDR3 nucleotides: TGTGCCAGCAGCTACCCGGGCCCCGGGGAGACCCAGTACTTC. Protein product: CASSYPGPGETQYF.

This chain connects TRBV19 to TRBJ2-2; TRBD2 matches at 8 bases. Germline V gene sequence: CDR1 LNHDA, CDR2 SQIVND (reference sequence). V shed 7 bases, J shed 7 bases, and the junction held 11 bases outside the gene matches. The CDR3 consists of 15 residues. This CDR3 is CASNLPGLDHGELFF. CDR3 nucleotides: TGTGCCAGTAATTTACCGGGACTAGACCACGGGGAGCTGTTTTTT.

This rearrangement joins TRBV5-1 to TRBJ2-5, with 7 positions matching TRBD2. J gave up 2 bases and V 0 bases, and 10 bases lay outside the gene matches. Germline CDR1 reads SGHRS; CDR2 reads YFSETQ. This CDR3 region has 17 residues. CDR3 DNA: TGCGCCAGCAGCTTGGTAGGGACCACCGGGGGGCAAGAGACCCAGTACTTC. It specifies CASSLVGTTGGQETQYF.

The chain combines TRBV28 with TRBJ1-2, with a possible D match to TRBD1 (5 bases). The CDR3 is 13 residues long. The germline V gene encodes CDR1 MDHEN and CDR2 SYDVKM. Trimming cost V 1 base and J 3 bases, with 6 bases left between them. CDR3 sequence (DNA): TGTGCCAGCAGTTTATTGGGACACTATGGCTACACCTTC. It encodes CASSLLGHYGYTF.

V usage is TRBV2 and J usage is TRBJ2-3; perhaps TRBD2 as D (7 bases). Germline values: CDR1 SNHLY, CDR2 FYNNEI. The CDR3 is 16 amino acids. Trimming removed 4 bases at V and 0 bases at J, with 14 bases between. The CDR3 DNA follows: TGTGCCAGCAGTGTCAAAGGGGGAGGGAGCACAGATACGCAGTATTTT. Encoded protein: CASSVKGGGSTDTQYF.

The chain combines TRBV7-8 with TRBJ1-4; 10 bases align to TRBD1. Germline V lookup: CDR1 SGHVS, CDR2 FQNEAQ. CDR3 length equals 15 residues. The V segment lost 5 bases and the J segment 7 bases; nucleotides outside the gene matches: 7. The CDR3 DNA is TGTGCCAGCAGCAGACCGGGACAGGGGAGTGAAAAACTGTTTTTT. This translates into CASSRPGQGSEKLFF. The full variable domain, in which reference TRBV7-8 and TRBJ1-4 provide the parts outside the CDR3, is GAGVSQSPRYKVAKRGQDVALRCDPISGHVSLFWYQQALGQGPEFLTYFQNEAQLDKSGLPSDRFFAERPEGSVSTLKIQRTQQEDSAVYLCASSRPGQGSEKLFFGSGTQLSVL.

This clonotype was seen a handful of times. CDR3 loop: CSAELAGASEQYF. The CDR3 region has the DNA TGCAGTGCGGAACTAGCGGGAGCATCCGAGCAGTACTTC. The rearrangement joins TRBV20-1 to TRBJ2-7; 11 bases line up with TRBD2. Trimming removed 6 bases from V and 6 bases from J; junction bases left unmatched: 7. CDR1 is DFQATT and CDR2 is SNEGSKA in the germline V gene (reference sequence). The CDR3 is 13 residues long.